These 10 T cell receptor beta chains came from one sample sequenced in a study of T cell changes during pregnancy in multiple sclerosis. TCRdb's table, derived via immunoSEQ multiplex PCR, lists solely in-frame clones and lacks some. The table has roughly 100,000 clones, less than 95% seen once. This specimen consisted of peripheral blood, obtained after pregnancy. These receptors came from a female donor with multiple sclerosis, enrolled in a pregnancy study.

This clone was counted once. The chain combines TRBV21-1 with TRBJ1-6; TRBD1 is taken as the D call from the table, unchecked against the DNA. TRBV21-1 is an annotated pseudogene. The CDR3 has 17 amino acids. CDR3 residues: CASSKAPRFVRDSSFHF. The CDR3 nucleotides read TGTGCCAGCAGCAAAGCGCCCCGCTTCGTACGGGACAGTAGTTTCCACTTT.

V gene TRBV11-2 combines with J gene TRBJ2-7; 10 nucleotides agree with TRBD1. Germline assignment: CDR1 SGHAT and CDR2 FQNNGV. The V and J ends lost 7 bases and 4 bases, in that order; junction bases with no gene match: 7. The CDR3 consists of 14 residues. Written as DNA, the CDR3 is TGTGCCAGCATCCAGACGGGACAGGGGTACGAGCAGTACTTC. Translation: CASIQTGQGYEQYF.

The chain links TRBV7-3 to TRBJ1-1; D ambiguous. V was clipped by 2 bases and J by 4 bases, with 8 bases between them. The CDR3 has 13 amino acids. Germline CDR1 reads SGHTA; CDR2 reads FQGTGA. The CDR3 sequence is CASSLDSGTEAFF. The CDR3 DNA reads TGTGCCAGCAGCTTAGATAGTGGCACTGAAGCTTTCTTT.

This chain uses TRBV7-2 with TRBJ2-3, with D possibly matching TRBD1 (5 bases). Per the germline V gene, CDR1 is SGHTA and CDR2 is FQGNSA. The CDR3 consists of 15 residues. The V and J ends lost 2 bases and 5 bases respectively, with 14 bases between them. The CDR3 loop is CASSLTRVVGDTQYF. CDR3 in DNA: TGTGCCAGCAGCTTAACCAGGGTCGTGGGAGATACGCAGTATTTT.

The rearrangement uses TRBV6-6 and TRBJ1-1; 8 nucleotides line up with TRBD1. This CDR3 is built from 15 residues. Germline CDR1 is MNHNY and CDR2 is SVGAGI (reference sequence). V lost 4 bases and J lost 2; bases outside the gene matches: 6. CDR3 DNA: TGTGCCAGCAGTTCCACCGGGACAGGTAACACTGAAGCTTTCTTT. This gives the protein CASSSTGTGNTEAFF.

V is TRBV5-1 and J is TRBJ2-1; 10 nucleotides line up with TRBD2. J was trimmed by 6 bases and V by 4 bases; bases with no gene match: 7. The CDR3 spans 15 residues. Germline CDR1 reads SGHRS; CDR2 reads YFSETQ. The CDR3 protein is CASSLSGGARNEQFF. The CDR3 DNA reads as TGCGCCAGCAGCCTAAGCGGGGGGGCTCGCAATGAGCAGTTCTTC. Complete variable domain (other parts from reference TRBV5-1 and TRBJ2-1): KAGVTQTPRYLIKTRGQQVTLSCSPISGHRSVSWYQQTPGQGLQFLFEYFSETQRNKGNFPGRFSGRQFSNSRSEMNVSTLELGDSALYLCASSLSGGARNEQFFGPGTRLTVL.

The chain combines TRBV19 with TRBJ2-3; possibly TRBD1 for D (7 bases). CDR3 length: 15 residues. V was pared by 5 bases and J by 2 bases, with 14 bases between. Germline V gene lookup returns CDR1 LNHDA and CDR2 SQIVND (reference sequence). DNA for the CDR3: TGTGCCAGTAGTGGAGGGGGCGGCCACACAGATACGCAGTATTTT. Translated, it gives CASSGGGGHTDTQYF.

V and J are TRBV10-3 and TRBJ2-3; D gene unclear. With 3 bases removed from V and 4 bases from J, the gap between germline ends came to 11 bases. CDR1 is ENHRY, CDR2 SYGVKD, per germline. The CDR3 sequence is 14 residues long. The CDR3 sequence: CAISDASNADTQYF. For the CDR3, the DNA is TGTGCCATCAGTGACGCTAGTAATGCAGATACGCAGTATTTT.

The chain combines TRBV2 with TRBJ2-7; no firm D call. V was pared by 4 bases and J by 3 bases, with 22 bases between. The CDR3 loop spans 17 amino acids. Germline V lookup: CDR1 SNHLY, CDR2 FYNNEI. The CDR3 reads CASSGGISNVHHYEQYF. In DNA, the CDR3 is TGTGCCAGCAGTGGAGGTATTTCAAATGTACATCACTACGAGCAGTACTTC.

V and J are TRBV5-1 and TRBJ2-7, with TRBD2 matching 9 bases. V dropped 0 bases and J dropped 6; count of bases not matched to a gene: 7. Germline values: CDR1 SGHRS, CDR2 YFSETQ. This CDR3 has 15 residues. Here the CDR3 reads CASSLVGREGGEQYF. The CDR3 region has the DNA TGCGCCAGCAGCTTGGTCGGGCGGGAGGGCGGCGAGCAGTACTTC.